This TCR beta chain was profiled in a study of identical twins. The CDR3 loop spans 13 amino acids. Deletions cut 1 base from V and 4 bases from J, with 11 bases between. Germline V CDR1 and CDR2: DFQATT, SNEGSKA (reference sequence). Whole-study findings and limits: Within monozygotic twins, out-of-frame TCR alpha sharing was underestimated by the models.

Template switching added a universal primer site, and cDNA bore unique molecular identifiers. TCRdb called the 5' RACE reads again in MiXCR, with one record for every CDR3 protein. The table lists about 530,000 distinct CDR3 sequences, more than 20% of them singletons, with approximately 0.52% in the top ten. This clonotype was picked up a small number of times. The antigen is not known. Separately, the same data were catalogued under a study of yellow fever vaccine responses in identical twins.

This clonotype was sampled from a woman between 18 and 29 years old in good health. The chain links TRBV20-1 to TRBJ2-7, with D possibly being TRBD2 (5 bases). The sample consisted of CD4+ T cells sorted from blood. CDR3 nucleotide sequence: TGCAGTGCTAGAGTGGGAGTAGGGTACGAGCAGTACTTC. It encodes CSARVGVGYEQYF.